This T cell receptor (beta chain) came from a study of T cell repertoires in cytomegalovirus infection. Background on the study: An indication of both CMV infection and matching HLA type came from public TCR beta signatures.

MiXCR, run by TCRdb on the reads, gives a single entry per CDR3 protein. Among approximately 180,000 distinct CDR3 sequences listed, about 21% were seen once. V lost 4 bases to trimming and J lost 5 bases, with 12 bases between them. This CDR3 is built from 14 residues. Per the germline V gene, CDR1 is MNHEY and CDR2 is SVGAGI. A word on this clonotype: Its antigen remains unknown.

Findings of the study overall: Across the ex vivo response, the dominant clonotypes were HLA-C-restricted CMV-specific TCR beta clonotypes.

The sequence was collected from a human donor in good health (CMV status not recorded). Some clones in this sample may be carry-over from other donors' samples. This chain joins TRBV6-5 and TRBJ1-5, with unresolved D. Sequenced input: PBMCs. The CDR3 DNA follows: TGTGCCAGCAGTTCGTCCCACTCCGATCAGCCCCAGCATTTT. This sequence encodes CASSSSHSDQPQHF.